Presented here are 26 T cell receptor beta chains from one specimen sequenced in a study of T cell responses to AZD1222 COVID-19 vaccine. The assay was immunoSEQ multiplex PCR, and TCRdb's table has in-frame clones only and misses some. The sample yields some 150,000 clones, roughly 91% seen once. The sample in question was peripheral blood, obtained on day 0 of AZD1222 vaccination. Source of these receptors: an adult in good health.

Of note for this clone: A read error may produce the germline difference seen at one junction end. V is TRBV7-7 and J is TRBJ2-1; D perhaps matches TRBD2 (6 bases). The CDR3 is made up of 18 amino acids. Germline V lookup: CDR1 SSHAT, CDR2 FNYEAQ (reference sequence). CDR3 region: CASSLGLKGPGLVREQFF. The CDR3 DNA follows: TGTGCTAGCAGCTTAGGACTCAAGGGCCCGGGACTTGTTCGTGAGCAGTTCTTC. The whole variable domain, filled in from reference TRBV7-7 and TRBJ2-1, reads GAGVSQSPRYKVTKRGQDVTLRCDPISSHATLYWYQQALGQGPEFLTYFNYEAQPDKSGLPSDRFSAERPEGSISTLTIQRTEQRDSAMYRCASSLGLKGPGLVREQFFGPGTRLTVL.

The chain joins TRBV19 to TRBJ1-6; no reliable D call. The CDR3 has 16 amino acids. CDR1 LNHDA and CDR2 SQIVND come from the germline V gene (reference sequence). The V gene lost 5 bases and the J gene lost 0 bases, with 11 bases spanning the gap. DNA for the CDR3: TGTGCCAGTAGTTTCGGGTTGAGCTCCTATAATTCACCCCTCCACTTT. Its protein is CASSFGLSSYNSPLHF.

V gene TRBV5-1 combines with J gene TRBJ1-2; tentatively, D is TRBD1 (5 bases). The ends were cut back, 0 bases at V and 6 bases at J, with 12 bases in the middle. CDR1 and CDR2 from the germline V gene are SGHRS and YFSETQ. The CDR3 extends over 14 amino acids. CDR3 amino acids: CASSLEGPLDGYTF. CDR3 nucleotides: TGCGCCAGCAGCTTGGAGGGGCCCTTGGATGGCTACACCTTC.

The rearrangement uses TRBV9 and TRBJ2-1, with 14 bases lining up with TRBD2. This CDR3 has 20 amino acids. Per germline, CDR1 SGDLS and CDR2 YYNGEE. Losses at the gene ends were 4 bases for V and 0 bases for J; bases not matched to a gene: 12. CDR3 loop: CASSLRTSGGLPLSYNEQFF. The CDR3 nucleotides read TGTGCCAGCAGCCTACGGACTAGCGGGGGGCTACCCCTCTCCTACAATGAGCAGTTCTTC.

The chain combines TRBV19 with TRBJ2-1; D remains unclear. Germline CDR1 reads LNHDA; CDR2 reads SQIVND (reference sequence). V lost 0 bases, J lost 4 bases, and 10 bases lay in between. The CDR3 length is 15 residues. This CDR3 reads CASSIDPPSYNEQFF. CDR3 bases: TGTGCCAGTAGTATAGACCCGCCTTCGTACAATGAGCAGTTCTTC. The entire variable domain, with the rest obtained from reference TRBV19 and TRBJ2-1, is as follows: DGGITQSPKYLFRKEGQNVTLSCEQNLNHDAMYWYRQDPGQGLRLIYYSQIVNDFQKGDIAEGYSVSREKKESFPLTVTSAQKNPTAFYLCASSIDPPSYNEQFFGPGTRLTVL.

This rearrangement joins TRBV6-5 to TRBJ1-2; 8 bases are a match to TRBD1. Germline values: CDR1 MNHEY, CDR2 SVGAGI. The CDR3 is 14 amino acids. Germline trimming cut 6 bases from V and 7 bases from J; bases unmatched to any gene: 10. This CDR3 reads CASSPQGGKVGYTF. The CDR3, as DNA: TGTGCCAGCAGCCCACAGGGGGGGAAGGTTGGCTACACCTTC.

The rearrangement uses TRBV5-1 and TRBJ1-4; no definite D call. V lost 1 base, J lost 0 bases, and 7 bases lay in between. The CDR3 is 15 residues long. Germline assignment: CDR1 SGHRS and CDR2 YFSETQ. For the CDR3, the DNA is TGCGCCAGCAGCTTGCTGGATTCAACTAATGAAAAACTGTTTTTT. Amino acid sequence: CASSLLDSTNEKLFF.

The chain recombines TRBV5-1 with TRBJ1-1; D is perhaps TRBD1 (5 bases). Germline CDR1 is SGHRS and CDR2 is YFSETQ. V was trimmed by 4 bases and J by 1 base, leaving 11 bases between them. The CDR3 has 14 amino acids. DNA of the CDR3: TGCGCCAGCAGCCTCCAGGGAGGGAACACTGAAGCTTTCTTT. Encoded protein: CASSLQGGNTEAFF.

CDR3 protein: CASSLGAGGIPIQYF. For the CDR3, the DNA is TGTGCCAGCAGCTTGGGGGCAGGGGGCATTCCCATTCAGTACTTC. The chain is built from TRBV5-6 and TRBJ2-4; 8 nucleotides line up with TRBD1. CDR3 length: 15 amino acids. Germline-derived CDR1 and CDR2 are SGHDT and YYEEEE. The J segment lost 9 bases and the V segment lost 0 bases, leaving 8 bases of the junction unmatched. The full variable domain, with the rest looked up from reference TRBV5-6 and TRBJ2-4, is DAGVTQSPTHLIKTRGQQVTLRCSPKSGHDTVSWYQQALGQGPQFIFQYYEEEERQRGNFPDRFSGHQFPNYSSELNVNALLLGDSALYLCASSLGAGGIPIQYFGAGTRLSVL.

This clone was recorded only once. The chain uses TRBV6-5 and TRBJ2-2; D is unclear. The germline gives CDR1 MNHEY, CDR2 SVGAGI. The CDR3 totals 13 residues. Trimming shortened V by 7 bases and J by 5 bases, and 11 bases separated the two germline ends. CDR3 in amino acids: CASTSGETGELFF. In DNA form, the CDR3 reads TGTGCCAGCACTTCAGGAGAAACCGGGGAGCTGTTTTTT.

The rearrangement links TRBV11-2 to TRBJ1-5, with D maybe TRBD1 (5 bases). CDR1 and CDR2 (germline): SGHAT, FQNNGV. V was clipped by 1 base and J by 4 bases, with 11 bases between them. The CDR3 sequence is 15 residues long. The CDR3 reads CASSLGVGGNQPQHF. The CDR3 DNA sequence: TGTGCCAGCAGCTTAGGGGTTGGGGGGAATCAGCCCCAGCATTTT.

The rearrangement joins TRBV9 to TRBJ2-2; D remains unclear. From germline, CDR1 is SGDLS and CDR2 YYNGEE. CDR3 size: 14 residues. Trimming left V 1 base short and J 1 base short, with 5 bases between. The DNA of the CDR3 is TGTGCCAGCAGCGTAATCGGGAACACCGGGGAGCTGTTTTTT. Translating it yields CASSVIGNTGELFF.

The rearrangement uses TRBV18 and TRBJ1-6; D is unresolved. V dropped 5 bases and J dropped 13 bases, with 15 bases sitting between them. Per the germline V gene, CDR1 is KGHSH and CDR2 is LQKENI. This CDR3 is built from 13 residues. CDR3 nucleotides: TGTGCCAGCTCAACCGGAGGTTCCTGGCCCCTCCACTTT. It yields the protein CASSTGGSWPLHF. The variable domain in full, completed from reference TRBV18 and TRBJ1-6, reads NAGVMQNPRHLVRRRGQEARLRCSPMKGHSHVYWYRQLPEEGLKFMVYLQKENIIDESGMPKERFSAEFPKEGPSILRIQQVVRGDSAAYFCASSTGGSWPLHFGNGTRLTVT.

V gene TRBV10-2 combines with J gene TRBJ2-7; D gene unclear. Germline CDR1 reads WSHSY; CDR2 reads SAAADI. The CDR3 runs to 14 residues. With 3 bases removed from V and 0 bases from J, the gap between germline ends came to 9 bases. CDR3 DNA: TGCGCCAGCAGTGATGTGGGCATCTCCTACGAGCAGTACTTC. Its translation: CASSDVGISYEQYF.

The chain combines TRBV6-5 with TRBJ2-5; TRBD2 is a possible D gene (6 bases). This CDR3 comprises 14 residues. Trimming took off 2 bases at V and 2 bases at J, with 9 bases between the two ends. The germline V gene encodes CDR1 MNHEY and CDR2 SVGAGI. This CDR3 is CASSYGGLQETQYF. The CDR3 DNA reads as TGTGCCAGCAGTTACGGCGGACTACAAGAGACCCAGTACTTC.

The chain's CDR3 is CASRPNPGQGANGYTF. CDR3 DNA sequence: TGCGCCAGCAGACCGAATCCGGGACAGGGAGCGAATGGCTACACCTTC. This chain connects TRBV5-1 to TRBJ1-2, with 9 bases aligning to TRBD1. CDR1 is SGHRS, CDR2 YFSETQ, per germline. The CDR3 totals 16 residues. Trimming at V came to 5 bases and at J to 6 bases, leaving 14 bases not matched to a gene.

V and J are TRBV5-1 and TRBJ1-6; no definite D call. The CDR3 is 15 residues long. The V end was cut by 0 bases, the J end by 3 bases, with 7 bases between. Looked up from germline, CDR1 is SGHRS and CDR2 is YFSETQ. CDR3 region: CASSLDGDYNSPLHF. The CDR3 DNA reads TGCGCCAGCAGCTTGGACGGTGACTATAATTCACCCCTCCACTTT.

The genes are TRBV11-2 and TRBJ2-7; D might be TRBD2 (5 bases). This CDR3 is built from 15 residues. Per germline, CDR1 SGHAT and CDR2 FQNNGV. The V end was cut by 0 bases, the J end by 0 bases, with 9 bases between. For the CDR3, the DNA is TGTGCCAGCAGCTTAGAAGGCGGGTACTCCTACGAGCAGTACTTC. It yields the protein CASSLEGGYSYEQYF.

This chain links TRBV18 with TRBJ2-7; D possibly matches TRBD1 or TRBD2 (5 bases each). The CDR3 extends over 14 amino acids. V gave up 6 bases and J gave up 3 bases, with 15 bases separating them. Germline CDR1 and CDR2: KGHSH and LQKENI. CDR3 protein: CASSPRDGNYEQYF. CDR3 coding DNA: TGTGCCAGCTCCCCCCGGGACGGCAACTACGAGCAGTACTTC.

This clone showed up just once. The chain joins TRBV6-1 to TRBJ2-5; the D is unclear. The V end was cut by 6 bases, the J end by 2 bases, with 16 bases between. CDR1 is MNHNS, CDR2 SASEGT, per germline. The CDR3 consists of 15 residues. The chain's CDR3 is CASSRQPLGQETQYF. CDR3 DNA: TGTGCCAGCAGCAGGCAGCCGTTAGGTCAAGAGACCCAGTACTTC.

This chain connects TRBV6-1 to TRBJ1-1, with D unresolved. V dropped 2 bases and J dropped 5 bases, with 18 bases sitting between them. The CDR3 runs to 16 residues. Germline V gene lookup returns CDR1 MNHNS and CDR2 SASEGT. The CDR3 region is CASSERVAAVRTEAFF. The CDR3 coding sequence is TGTGCCAGCAGTGAAAGAGTCGCGGCAGTGAGAACTGAAGCTTTCTTT.

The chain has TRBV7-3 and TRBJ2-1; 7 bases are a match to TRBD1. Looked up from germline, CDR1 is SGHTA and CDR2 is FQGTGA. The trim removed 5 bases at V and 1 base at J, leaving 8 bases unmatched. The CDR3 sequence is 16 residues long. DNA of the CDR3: TGTGCCAGCAGCGGGGGACAGACCCATTCCTACAATGAGCAGTTCTTC. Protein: CASSGGQTHSYNEQFF.

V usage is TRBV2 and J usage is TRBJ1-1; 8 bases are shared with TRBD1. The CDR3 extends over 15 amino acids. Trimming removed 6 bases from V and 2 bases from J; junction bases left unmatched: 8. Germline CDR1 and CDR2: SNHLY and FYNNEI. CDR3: CASRSQGAGNTEAFF. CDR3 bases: TGTGCCAGCAGGAGTCAGGGGGCGGGCAACACTGAAGCTTTCTTT. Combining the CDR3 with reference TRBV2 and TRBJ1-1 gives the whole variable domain EPEVTQTPSHQVTQMGQEVILRCVPISNHLYFYWYRQILGQKVEFLVSFYNNEISEKSEIFDDQFSVERPDGSNFTLKIRSTKLEDSAMYFCASRSQGAGNTEAFFGQGTRLTVV.

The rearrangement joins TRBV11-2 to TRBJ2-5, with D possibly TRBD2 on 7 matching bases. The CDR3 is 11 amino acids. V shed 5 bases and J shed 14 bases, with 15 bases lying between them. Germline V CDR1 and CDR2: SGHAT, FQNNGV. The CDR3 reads CASSAREGVYF. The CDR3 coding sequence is TGTGCCAGCAGCGCCAGGGAGGGGGTCTACTTC. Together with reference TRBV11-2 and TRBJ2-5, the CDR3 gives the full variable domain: EAGVAQSPRYKIIEKRQSVAFWCNPISGHATLYWYQQILGQGPKLLIQFQNNGVVDDSQLPKDRFSAERLKGVDSTLKIQPAKLEDSAVYLCASSAREGVYFGPGTRLLVL.

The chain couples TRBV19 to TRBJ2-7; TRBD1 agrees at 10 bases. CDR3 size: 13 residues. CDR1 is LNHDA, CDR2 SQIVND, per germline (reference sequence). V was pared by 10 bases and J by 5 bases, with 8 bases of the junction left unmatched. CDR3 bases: TGTGCCACCGAAGGACAGGGGGGTGACGAGCAGTACTTC. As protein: CATEGQGGDEQYF.

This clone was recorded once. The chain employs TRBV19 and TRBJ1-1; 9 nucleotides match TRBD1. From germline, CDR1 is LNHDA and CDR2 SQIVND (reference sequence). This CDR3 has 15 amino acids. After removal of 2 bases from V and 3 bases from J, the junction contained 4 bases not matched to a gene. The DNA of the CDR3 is TGTGCCAGTAGTATAACGGACAGGGGCGACACTGAAGCTTTCTTT. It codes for CASSITDRGDTEAFF.